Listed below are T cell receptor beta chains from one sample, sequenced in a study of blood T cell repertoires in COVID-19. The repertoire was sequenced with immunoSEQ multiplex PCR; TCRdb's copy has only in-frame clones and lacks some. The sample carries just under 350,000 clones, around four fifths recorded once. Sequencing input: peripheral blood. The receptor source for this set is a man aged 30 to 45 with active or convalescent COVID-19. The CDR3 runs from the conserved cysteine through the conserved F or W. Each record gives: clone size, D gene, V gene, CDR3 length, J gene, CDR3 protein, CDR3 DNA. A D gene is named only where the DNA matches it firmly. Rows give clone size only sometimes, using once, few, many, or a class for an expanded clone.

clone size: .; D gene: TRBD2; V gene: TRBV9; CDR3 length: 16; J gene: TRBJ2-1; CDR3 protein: CASSLSSGRALREQFF; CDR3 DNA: TGTGCCAGCAGCCTCTCTAGCGGGAGGGCCCTCAGGGAGCAGTTCTTC
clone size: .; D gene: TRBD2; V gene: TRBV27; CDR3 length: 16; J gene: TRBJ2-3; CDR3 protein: CASSLRTSGRSDTQYF; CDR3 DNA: TGTGCCAGCAGTTTACGGACTAGCGGGAGATCAGATACGCAGTATTTT
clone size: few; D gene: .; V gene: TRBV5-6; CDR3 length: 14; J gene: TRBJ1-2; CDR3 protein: CASSFGQGQVGYTF; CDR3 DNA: TGTGCCAGCAGCTTCGGGCAGGGCCAGGTGGGCTACACCTTC
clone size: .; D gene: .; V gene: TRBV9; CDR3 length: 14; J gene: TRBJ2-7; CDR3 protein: CASSPLIGSNEQYF; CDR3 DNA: TGTGCCAGCAGCCCCTTGATCGGGTCTAACGAGCAGTACTTC
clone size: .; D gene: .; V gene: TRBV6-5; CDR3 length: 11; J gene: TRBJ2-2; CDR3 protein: CASSRSGELFF; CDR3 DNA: TGTGCCAGCAGTCGGAGCGGGGAGCTGTTTTTT
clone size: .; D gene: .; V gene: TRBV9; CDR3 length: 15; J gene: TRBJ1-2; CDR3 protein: CASSVFPLANYGYTF; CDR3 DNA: TGTGCCAGCAGCGTTTTCCCCTTAGCTAACTATGGCTACACCTTC
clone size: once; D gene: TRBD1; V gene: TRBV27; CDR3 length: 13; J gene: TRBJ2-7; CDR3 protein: CASQDRSSYEQYF; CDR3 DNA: TGTGCCAGCCAGGACAGGAGCTCCTACGAGCAGTACTTC
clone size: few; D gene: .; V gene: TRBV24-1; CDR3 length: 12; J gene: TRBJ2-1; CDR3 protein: CATSDSHNEQFF; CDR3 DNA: TGTGCCACCAGTGATTCTCACAATGAGCAGTTCTTC
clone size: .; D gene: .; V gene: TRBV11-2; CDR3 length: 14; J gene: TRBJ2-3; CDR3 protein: CATAAAGSTDTQYF; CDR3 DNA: TGTGCCACCGCCGCGGCGGGGTCCACAGATACGCAGTATTTT
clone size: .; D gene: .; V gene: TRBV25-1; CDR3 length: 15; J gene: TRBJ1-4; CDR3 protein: CASSDAGSHNEKLFF; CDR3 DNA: TGTGCCAGCAGTGATGCGGGGTCACATAATGAAAAACTGTTTTTT
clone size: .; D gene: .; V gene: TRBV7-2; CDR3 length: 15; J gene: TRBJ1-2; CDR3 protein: CASSIRQTTNYGYTF; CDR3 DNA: TGTGCCAGCAGCATCCGACAGACCACTAACTATGGCTACACCTTC
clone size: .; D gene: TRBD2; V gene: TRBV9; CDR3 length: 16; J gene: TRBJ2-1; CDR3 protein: CASSPGAGAPYNEQFF; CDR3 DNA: TGTGCCAGCAGCCCCGGAGCGGGGGCCCCCTACAATGAGCAGTTCTTC
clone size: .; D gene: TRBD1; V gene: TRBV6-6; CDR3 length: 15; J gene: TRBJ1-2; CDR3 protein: CASSYPNRGQGGYTF; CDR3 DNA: TGTGCCAGCAGTTACCCCAACAGGGGGCAAGGTGGCTACACCTTC
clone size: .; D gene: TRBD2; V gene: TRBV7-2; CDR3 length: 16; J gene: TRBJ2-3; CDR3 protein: CASSLGPSGSRDTQYF; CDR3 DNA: TGTGCCAGCAGCTTAGGTCCTAGCGGGAGCCGGGATACGCAGTATTTT
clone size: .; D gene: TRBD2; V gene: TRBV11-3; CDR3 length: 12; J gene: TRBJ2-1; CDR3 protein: CATSGRTPEQFF; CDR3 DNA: TGTGCCACCTCCGGGAGGACCCCTGAGCAGTTCTTC
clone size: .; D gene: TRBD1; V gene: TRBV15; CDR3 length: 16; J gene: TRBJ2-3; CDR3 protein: CATSRKPGQGAATQYF; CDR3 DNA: TGTGCCACCAGCAGGAAACCGGGACAGGGGGCGGCTACGCAGTATTTT
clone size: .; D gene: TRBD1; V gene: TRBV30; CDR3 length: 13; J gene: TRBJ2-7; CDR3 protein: CACSDRGLGEQYF; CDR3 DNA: TGTGCCTGTTCGGACAGGGGGCTCGGCGAGCAGTACTTC
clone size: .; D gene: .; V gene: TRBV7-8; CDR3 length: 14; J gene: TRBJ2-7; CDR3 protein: CASSLSSPPYEQYF; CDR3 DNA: TGTGCCAGCAGCTTATCTAGTCCCCCCTACGAGCAGTACTTC
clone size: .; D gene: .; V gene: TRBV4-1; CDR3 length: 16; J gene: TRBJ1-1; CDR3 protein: CASSRAATELNTEAFF; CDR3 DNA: TGCGCCAGCAGCCGAGCCGCCACAGAATTGAACACTGAAGCTTTCTTT
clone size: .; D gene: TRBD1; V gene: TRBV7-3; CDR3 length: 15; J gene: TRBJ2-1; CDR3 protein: CASSLGQGGIDEQFF; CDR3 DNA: TGTGCCAGCAGCCTTGGACAGGGGGGAATTGATGAGCAGTTCTTC
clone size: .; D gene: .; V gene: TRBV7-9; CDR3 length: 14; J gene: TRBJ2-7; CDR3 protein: CASSLVAGTYEQYF; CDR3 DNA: TGTGCCAGCAGCCTGGTCGCAGGGACCTACGAGCAGTACTTC
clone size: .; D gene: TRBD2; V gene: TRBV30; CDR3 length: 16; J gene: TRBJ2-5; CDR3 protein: CAWSVRGTSGDQTQYF; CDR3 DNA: TGTGCCTGGAGTGTAAGGGGGACTAGCGGGGATCAGACCCAGTACTTC
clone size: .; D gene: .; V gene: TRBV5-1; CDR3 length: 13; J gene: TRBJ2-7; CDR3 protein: CASSSPGGYEQYF; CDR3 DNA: TGCGCCAGCAGCTCACCCGGGGGCTACGAGCAGTACTTC
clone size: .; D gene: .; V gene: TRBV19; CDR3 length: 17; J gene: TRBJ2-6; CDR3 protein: CASSIEGLRSGANVLTF; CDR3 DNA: TGTGCCAGTAGTATAGAGGGACTGCGCTCTGGGGCCAACGTCCTGACTTTC
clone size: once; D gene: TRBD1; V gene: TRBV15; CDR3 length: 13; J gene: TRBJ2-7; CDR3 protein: CATAGRGPLEQYF; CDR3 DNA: TGTGCCACCGCGGGTAGGGGGCCCCTCGAGCAGTACTTC
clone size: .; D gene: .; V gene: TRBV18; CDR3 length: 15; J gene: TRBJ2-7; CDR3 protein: CASSLRDTISYEQYF; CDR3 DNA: TGTGCCAGCTCACTCCGGGACACCATCTCCTACGAGCAGTACTTC
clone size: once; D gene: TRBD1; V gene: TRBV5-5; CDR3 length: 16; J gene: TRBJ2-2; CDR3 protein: CASSFRQGASTGELFF; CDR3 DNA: TGTGCCAGCAGCTTTCGACAGGGGGCGAGTACCGGGGAGCTGTTTTTT
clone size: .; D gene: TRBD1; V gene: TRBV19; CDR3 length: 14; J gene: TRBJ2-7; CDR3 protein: CASRGQGLIYEQYF; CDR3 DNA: TGTGCCAGTAGGGGACAGGGTTTAATTTACGAGCAGTACTTC
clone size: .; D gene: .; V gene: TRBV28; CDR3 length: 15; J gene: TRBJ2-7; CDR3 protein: CASSRPAGQSYEQYF; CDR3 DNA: TGTGCCAGCAGCCGACCGGCGGGACAGAGCTACGAGCAGTACTTC
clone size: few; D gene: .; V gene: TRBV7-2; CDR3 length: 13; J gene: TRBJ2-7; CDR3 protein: CASRRGISYEQYF; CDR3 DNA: TGTGCCAGCAGGCGAGGGATCTCCTACGAGCAGTACTTC
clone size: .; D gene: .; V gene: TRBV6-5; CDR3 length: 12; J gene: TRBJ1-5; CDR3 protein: CASREGYQPQHF; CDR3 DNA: TGTGCCAGCAGGGAGGGATATCAGCCCCAGCATTTT
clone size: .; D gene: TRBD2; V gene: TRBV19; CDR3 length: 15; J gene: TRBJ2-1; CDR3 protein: CASSITSGGLGEQFF; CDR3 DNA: TGTGCCAGTAGTATAACTAGCGGGGGGTTGGGTGAGCAGTTCTTC
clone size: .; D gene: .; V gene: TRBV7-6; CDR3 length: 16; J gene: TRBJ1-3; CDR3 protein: CASSLARGRAGNTIYF; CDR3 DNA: TGTGCCAGCAGCTTAGCGCGGGGGAGGGCTGGAAACACCATATATTTT
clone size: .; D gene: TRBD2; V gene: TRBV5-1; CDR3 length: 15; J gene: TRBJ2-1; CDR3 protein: CASSHRTSGYNEQFF; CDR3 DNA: TGCGCCAGCAGCCACAGGACTAGCGGGTACAATGAGCAGTTCTTC
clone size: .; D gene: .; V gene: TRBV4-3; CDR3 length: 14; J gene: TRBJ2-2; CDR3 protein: CASSQQGTFWELFF; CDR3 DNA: TGCGCCAGCAGCCAACAAGGGACATTCTGGGAGCTGTTTTTT
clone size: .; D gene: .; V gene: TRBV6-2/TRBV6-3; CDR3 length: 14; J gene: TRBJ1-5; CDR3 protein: CASSYGQPYQPQHF; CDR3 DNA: TGTGCCAGCAGTTACGGGCAACCTTATCAGCCCCAGCATTTT
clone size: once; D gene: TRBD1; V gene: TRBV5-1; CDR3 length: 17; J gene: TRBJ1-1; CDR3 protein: CASSSLGQGASGTEAFF; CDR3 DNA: TGCGCCAGCAGCTCACTAGGACAGGGGGCGTCGGGCACTGAAGCTTTCTTT